The 22 T cell receptor beta chains presented below share a single source sample, sequenced in a study of Ad26.COV2.S vaccination and SARS-CoV-2 variants. The treatment was: around 19 received Ad26.COV2.S at low or high dose, single or two shots; 5 received placebo; per-sample allocation not given. Sampling was performed 63 days after the first vaccine or placebo injection. Using immunoSEQ multiplex PCR, the repertoire was profiled, and TCRdb retains in-frame clones only, with some absent. The table has some 240,000 clones, roughly nine tenths seen once. This specimen was peripheral blood, taken in a trial of Ad26.COV2.S vaccine versus placebo. The receptor set was obtained from a person aged 18 to 65 who received the Ad26.COV2.S COVID-19 vaccine or a placebo.

The gene calls are TRBV6-4 and TRBJ2-2, with TRBD2 identical over 10 bases. The germline V gene has CDR1 MRHNA and CDR2 SNTAGT. With V trimmed by 8 bases and J by 2 bases, 14 bases remained unmatched. There are 18 residues in the CDR3. CDR3 DNA: TGTGCCAGCCGGATTGGATTTACTAGCGGGGCCAACACCGGGGAGCTGTTTTTT. This encodes CASRIGFTSGANTGELFF.

The rearrangement links TRBV5-4 to TRBJ2-7, with TRBD2 identical over 11 bases. With 4 bases clipped from V and 4 bases from J, the junction kept 7 bases outside the gene matches. The CDR3 covers 15 residues. Germline V CDR1 and CDR2: SGHNT, YYREEE (reference sequence). CDR3 residues: CASSAGLAELYEQYF. DNA of the CDR3: TGTGCCAGCAGCGCGGGACTAGCGGAACTGTACGAGCAGTACTTC.

The CDR3 here is CASSLQGQALLQYF. CDR3 DNA: TGTGCCAGCAGCTTGCAGGGACAGGCCCTGCTCCAGTACTTC. V gene TRBV5-4 combines with J gene TRBJ2-5, with 8 bases that match TRBD1. The ends lost 1 base at V and 10 bases at J; junction bases unmatched: 9. Germline-derived CDR1 and CDR2 are SGHNT and YYREEE (reference sequence). This CDR3 is 14 amino acids long.

A few counts support this clone. The J gene is TRBJ1-5, the V gene TRBV4-3, with D hard to call. V lost 3 bases, J lost 6 bases, and 9 bases lay in between. Germline lookup yields CDR1 LGHNA and CDR2 YSLEER. The CDR3 runs 13 residues. The CDR3 loop is CASSQAVGQPQHF. The CDR3 coding sequence is TGCGCCAGCAGCCAGGCGGTGGGTCAGCCCCAGCATTTT.

The V and J genes are TRBV11-2 and TRBJ1-5; possibly TRBD1 for D (5 bases). The V end lost 5 bases, the J end lost 4 bases, and 15 bases lay between the germline ends. In germline, CDR1 is SGHAT, CDR2 FQNNGV. CDR3 size: 15 residues. Here the CDR3 DNA reads TGTGCCAGCAGCCTGGGGACTAGTAGGAATCAGCCCCAGCATTTT. This gives the protein CASSLGTSRNQPQHF.

The genes are TRBV11-2 and TRBJ2-1; 7 positions agree with TRBD2. CDR3 length equals 16 residues. With 5 bases clipped from V and 4 bases from J, the junction kept 11 bases outside the gene matches. CDR1 and CDR2 (germline): SGHAT, FQNNGV. Here the CDR3 DNA reads TGTGCCAGCAGCGCCTTGGGGTCTAGCGGTTACAATGAGCAGTTCTTC. The encoded protein is CASSALGSSGYNEQFF.

This clone was seen a few times. The CDR3 is CASKGETYEQYF. CDR3 bases: TGTGCCAGCAAGGGGGAAACCTACGAGCAGTACTTC. The genes are TRBV25-1 and TRBJ2-7; D perhaps matches TRBD1 (6 bases). The CDR3 runs 12 residues. Germline-derived CDR1 and CDR2 are MGHDK and SYGVNS. Between the trimmed V and J ends, which lost 7 bases and 2 bases, there was a span of 9 bases.

This clone came up once. The chain joins TRBV29-1 to TRBJ2-7; D is perhaps TRBD1 (5 bases). The CDR3 has 13 amino acids. Trimming took 3 bases from V and 0 from J, leaving 9 bases between them. The V gene's germline CDR1 is SQVTM and CDR2 ANQGSEA. This CDR3 is CSVDTGSSYEQYF. The CDR3 DNA is TGCAGCGTTGATACAGGAAGCTCCTACGAGCAGTACTTC.

Comments on this clone: This sample also contains other DNA sequences that code for the same CDR3. The J gene is TRBJ2-3, the V gene TRBV19; D remains ambiguous. The CDR3 loop spans 11 amino acids. Looked up from germline, CDR1 is LNHDA and CDR2 is SQIVND (reference sequence). V lost 1 base to trimming and J lost 5 bases, with 1 base between them. The CDR3, as DNA: TGTGCCAGTAGTATAGGAGATACGCAGTATTTT. Its translation: CASSIGDTQYF.

The chain uses TRBV7-9 and TRBJ2-3, with 9 nucleotides matching TRBD2. This CDR3 is 16 amino acids long. V lost 2 bases, J lost 6 bases, and 9 bases stayed unmatched. Germline V gene lookup returns CDR1 SEHNR and CDR2 FQNEAQ (reference sequence). CDR3 in amino acids: CASSLSLGLAYDTQYF. CDR3 bases: TGTGCCAGCAGCTTAAGCCTAGGACTAGCGTATGATACGCAGTATTTT.

The chain employs TRBV7-3 and TRBJ2-1; D not certain. Deletions cut 5 bases from V and 7 bases from J, with 9 bases between. The CDR3 has 12 residues. Germline V gene sequence: CDR1 SGHTA, CDR2 FQGTGA. The DNA of the CDR3 is TGTGCCAGCAGCCCAAACCTTAATGAGCAGTTCTTC. Translation gives CASSPNLNEQFF.

The CDR3: CASSWASGGYEQYF. CDR3 nucleotide sequence: TGTGCCAGCAGCTGGGCTAGCGGGGGTTACGAGCAGTACTTC. This chain links TRBV5-4 with TRBJ2-7; TRBD2 aligns across 10 bases. CDR1 is SGHNT, CDR2 YYREEE, per germline (reference sequence). The CDR3 covers 14 residues. V was pared by 3 bases and J by 4 bases, with 4 bases of the junction left unmatched. Variable domain in full (rest from reference TRBV5-4 and TRBJ2-7): ETGVTQSPTHLIKTRGQQVTLRCSSQSGHNTVSWYQQALGQGPQFIFQYYREEENGRGNFPPRFSGLQFPNYSSELNVNALELDDSALYLCASSWASGGYEQYFGPGTRLTVT.

This chain uses TRBV5-1 with TRBJ2-6; 8 bases are shared with TRBD1. Germline loops: CDR1 SGHRS, CDR2 YFSETQ. J lost 0 bases, V lost 3 bases, and 5 bases had no gene match. CDR3 length: 17 residues. This CDR3 is CASSWGQDNSGANVLTF. Written as DNA, the CDR3 is TGCGCCAGCAGCTGGGGACAGGACAACTCTGGGGCCAACGTCCTGACTTTC.

V gene TRBV4-1 combines with J gene TRBJ2-7; 8 bases align to TRBD1. Germline V lookup: CDR1 MGHRA, CDR2 YSYEKL. V lost 2 bases and J lost 1; bases outside the gene matches: 4. The CDR3 runs 15 residues. CDR3 DNA: TGCGCCAGCAGCCAACAGCGGACAGGGTCCTACGAGCAGTACTTC. Translated, it gives CASSQQRTGSYEQYF.

CDR3: CASSLATVSSGANVLTF. CDR3 DNA sequence: TGTGCCAGCAGCTTAGCGACCGTTTCTAGTGGGGCCAACGTCCTGACTTTC. This chain connects TRBV7-6 to TRBJ2-6; the D is unclear. The CDR3 totals 17 residues. Germline V gene data show CDR1 as SGHVS and CDR2 as FNYEAQ. With 0 bases removed from V and 3 bases from J, the gap between germline ends came to 12 bases.

J is TRBJ1-4 and V is TRBV5-1, with a tentative D call TRBD1 (5 bases). Trimming removed 0 bases at V and 3 bases at J, with 9 bases between. Germline V CDR1 and CDR2: SGHRS, YFSETQ. The CDR3 sequence is 15 residues long. As DNA, the CDR3 is TGCGCCAGCAGCTTGGTGTCAGGGTCTAATGAAAAACTGTTTTTT. Translation: CASSLVSGSNEKLFF.

The chain couples TRBV7-2 to TRBJ1-2, with D maybe TRBD1 (5 bases). The V gene's germline CDR1 is SGHTA and CDR2 FQGNSA. Trimming took 1 base from V and 4 from J, leaving 13 bases between them. This CDR3 is 15 amino acids long. The CDR3 DNA reads TGTGCCAGCAGCTTAGAAGGGCTCGGGACCTATGGCTACACCTTC. It translates to CASSLEGLGTYGYTF.

The chain uses TRBV6-4 and TRBJ2-5; 12 bases map to TRBD2. Germline V gene data show CDR1 as MRHNA and CDR2 as SNTAGT. The CDR3 extends over 16 amino acids. V trimming: 8 bases; J trimming: 5 bases; junction bases outside the gene matches: 12. The CDR3 sequence is CASAPSGTSGWETQYF. The CDR3 DNA reads TGTGCCAGCGCCCCGTCCGGGACTAGCGGGTGGGAGACCCAGTACTTC.

Only one count was recorded for this clone. The gene calls are TRBV2 and TRBJ2-1, with TRBD1 matching over 12 bases. This CDR3 region has 16 residues. V shed 7 bases and J 5 bases; nucleotides not matched to a gene: 9. The germline V gene encodes CDR1 SNHLY and CDR2 FYNNEI. The chain's CDR3 is CASKKTGTGGHNEQFF. As DNA, the CDR3 is TGTGCCAGCAAAAAGACCGGGACAGGGGGCCACAATGAGCAGTTCTTC.

The V and J genes are TRBV4-1 and TRBJ2-2; D is unresolved. Germline values: CDR1 MGHRA, CDR2 YSYEKL. This CDR3 comprises 16 residues. V lost 1 base, J lost 5 bases, and 14 bases lay in between. The CDR3 bases are TGCGCCAGCAGCCAAGGGTGGGCATCGAGGACCGGGGAGCTGTTTTTT. Residues: CASSQGWASRTGELFF.

CDR3 DNA: TGTGCCAGCAGCCCGGCGGGGGGCCCACCCCTCCACTTT. Translation gives CASSPAGGPPLHF. This chain uses TRBV7-2 with TRBJ1-6; a possible D gene is TRBD1 (6 bases). Per the germline V gene, CDR1 is SGHTA and CDR2 is FQGNSA. The germline V and J ends were trimmed by 5 bases and 11 bases, with 13 bases remaining between them. The CDR3 length is 13 residues. Full variable domain (missing parts from reference TRBV7-2 and TRBJ1-6): GAGVSQSPSNKVTEKGKDVELRCDPISGHTALYWYRQSLGQGLEFLIYFQGNSAPDKSGLPSDRFSAERTGGSVSTLTIQRTQQEDSAVYLCASSPAGGPPLHFGNGTRLTVT.

This chain joins TRBV30 and TRBJ2-4; no reliable D call. CDR3 length equals 14 residues. Germline values: CDR1 GTSNPN, CDR2 SVGIG (reference sequence). Trimming stripped 0 bases from V and 7 bases from J, with 13 bases between. CDR3 in DNA: TGTGCCTGGAGTGTAGGAAAAGTATTGAACATTCAGTACTTC. Protein sequence: CAWSVGKVLNIQYF.